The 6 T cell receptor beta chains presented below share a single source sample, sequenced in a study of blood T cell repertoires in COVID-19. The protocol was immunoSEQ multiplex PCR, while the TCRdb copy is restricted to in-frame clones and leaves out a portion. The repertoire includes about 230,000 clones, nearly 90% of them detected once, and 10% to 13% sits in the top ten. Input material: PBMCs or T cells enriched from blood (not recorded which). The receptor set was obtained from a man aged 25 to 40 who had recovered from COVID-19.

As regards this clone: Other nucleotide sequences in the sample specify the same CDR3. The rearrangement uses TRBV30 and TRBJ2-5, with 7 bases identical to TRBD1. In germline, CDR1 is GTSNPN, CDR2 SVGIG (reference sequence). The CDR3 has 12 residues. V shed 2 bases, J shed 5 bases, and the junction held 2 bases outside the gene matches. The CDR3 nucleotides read TGTGCCTGGAGTCCACAGGGGGAGACCCAGTACTTC. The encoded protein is CAWSPQGETQYF.

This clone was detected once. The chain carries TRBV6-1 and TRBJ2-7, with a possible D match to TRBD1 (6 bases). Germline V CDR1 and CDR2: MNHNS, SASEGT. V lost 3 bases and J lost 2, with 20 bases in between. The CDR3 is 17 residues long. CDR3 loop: CASSDPRPGHRTYEQYF. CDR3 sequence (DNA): TGTGCCAGCAGTGACCCCCGACCGGGACACCGAACCTACGAGCAGTACTTC.

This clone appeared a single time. The CDR3 sequence is CASSLISQGGEQYF. The CDR3 nucleotides read TGTGCCAGCAGCTTAATTTCTCAGGGAGGCGAGCAGTACTTC. The chain employs TRBV7-8 and TRBJ2-7, with TRBD2 as a possible D gene (6 bases). The CDR3 has 14 residues. The V and J ends lost 2 bases and 6 bases respectively, with 14 bases between them. From germline, CDR1 is SGHVS and CDR2 FQNEAQ.

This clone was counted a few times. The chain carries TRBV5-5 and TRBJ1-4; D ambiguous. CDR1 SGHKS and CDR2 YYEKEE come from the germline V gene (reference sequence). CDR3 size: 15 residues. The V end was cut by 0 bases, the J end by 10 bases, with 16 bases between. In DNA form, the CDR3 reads TGTGCCAGCAGCTTGGGGGCGGAAGGGCGGGGAAAACTGTTTTTT. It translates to CASSLGAEGRGKLFF.

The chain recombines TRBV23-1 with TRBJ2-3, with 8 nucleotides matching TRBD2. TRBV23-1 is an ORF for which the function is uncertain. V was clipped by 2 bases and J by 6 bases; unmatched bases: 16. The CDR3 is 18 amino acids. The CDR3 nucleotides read TGCGCCAGCAGTCAACCCCCCGGGTCTAGCGGGTCAGGGGATACGCAGTATTTT. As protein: CASSQPPGSSGSGDTQYF.

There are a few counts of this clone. CDR3 nucleotide sequence: TGCAGCGTTGAAGGAGCTGGACAGGGGGGAACGAAGGGCTACACCTTC. Encoded protein: CSVEGAGQGGTKGYTF. The chain recombines TRBV29-1 with TRBJ1-2; 10 bases fit TRBD1. From germline, CDR1 is SQVTM and CDR2 ANQGSEA. J gave up 8 bases and V 1 base, and 13 bases lay outside the gene matches. This CDR3 spans 16 amino acids. The entire variable domain, with the rest obtained from reference TRBV29-1 and TRBJ1-2, is as follows: SAVISQKPSRDICQRGTSLTIQCQVDSQVTMMFWYRQQPGQSLTLIATANQGSEATYESGFVIDKFPISRPNLTFSTLTVSNMSPEDSSIYLCSVEGAGQGGTKGYTFGSGTRLTVV.